These T cell receptor beta chains were read from a single sample in a study of OX40 agonist ivuxolimab in advanced cancers. Sequencing was performed with immunoSEQ multiplex PCR; in TCRdb, only in-frame clones are kept and a portion is missing. The table lists 35,000 or so clones, roughly 80% of them singletons. The sample was CD4+ or CD8+ T cells sorted from blood, taken in a trial of the OX40 agonist ivuxolimab. These receptors were collected from an adult with an advanced solid tumor such as melanoma, head and neck, liver or kidney cancer. Both conserved end residues are part of each CDR3. The D gene is left open where the match is weak. Expanded clones are given a class, and other clones once, few, many or no size at all.

>.|TRBJ2-7|TRBV15|TRBD1
TGTGCCACCAGCCCCCGGGACAGGGCTCACGAGCAGTACTTC
CATSPRDRAHEQYF
>.|TRBJ2-1|TRBV9|TRBD2
TGTGCCAGCAGCCCTCGGACTAGCGGCTGGGATGAGCAGTTCTTC
CASSPRTSGWDEQFF
>.|TRBJ1-2|TRBV7-9|.
TGTGCCAGCAGCTTAGAAGGCAGCAGCCGATATGGCTACACCTTC
CASSLEGSSRYGYTF
>.|TRBJ2-1|TRBV28|.
TGTGCCAGCAGTTTCGGCGGGATAAACAATGAACAGTTCTTC
CASSFGGINNEQFF
>.|TRBJ2-1|TRBV10-3|.
TGTGCCATCAGTGACAACGAAGTAAGGCAGTTCTTC
CAISDNEVRQFF
>medium-sized|TRBJ1-1|TRBV6-5|.
TGTGCCAGCAGTTTGGGGGGCCTGGGCACTGAAGCTTTCTTT
CASSLGGLGTEAFF
>.|TRBJ2-7|TRBV2|TRBD2
TGTGCCAGCCTAGGACACAGCGGGGACTCCTACGAGCAGTACTTC
CASLGHSGDSYEQYF
>.|TRBJ2-2|TRBV6-5|.
TGTGCCAGCAGTTACTCGCTAGCGCACAACACCGGGGAGCTGTTTTTT
CASSYSLAHNTGELFF
>.|TRBJ1-2|TRBV13|.
TGTGCCAGCAGCGTGTACCAGGATGGCTACACCTTC
CASSVYQDGYTF
>.|TRBJ2-1|TRBV4-1|.
TGCGCCAGCAGCCCCCAGGTGGGTTCCTACAATGAGCAGTTCTTC
CASSPQVGSYNEQFF
>.|TRBJ2-1|TRBV5-1|.
TGCGCCAGCAGCTTTGGAGGGGGCAATGAGCAGTTCTTC
CASSFGGGNEQFF
>.|TRBJ2-2|TRBV5-6|TRBD1
TGTGCCAGCAGCTTGTTGCCAGGGGGGAACACCGGGGAGCTGTTTTTT
CASSLLPGGNTGELFF
>.|TRBJ1-2|TRBV2|.
TGTGCCAGCAGGGGGCGGATTGGGTGGGACCCTGGCTACACCTTC
CASRGRIGWDPGYTF
>.|TRBJ2-7|TRBV5-6|.
TGTGCCAGCAGCCCCGGCGGGTTCTACGAGCAGTACTTC
CASSPGGFYEQYF
>few|TRBJ1-1|TRBV2|.
TGTGCCAGCAGTCAGGGGTTGAACACTGAAGCTTTCTTT
CASSQGLNTEAFF
>.|TRBJ2-7|TRBV19|.
TGTGCCAGCATCGGGACCGACTCCTACGAGCAGTACTTC
CASIGTDSYEQYF
>.|TRBJ1-4|TRBV2|TRBD1
TGTGCCAGCAAGACAGGGAGGCCCACTAATGAAAAACTGTTTTTT
CASKTGRPTNEKLFF
>.|TRBJ1-2|TRBV28|.
TGTGCCAGCAGTTTAATTGGGCTTAACTATGGCTACACCTTC
CASSLIGLNYGYTF
>.|TRBJ2-4|TRBV27|TRBD1
TGTGCCAGCAGTTCCCCGGACAGGCTAGCCAAAAACATTCAGTACTTC
CASSSPDRLAKNIQYF
>.|TRBJ2-7|TRBV2|.
TGTGCCAGCAGTGGCGGAGAATCCGAGCAGTACTTC
CASSGGESEQYF
>.|TRBJ2-5|TRBV28|TRBD2
TGTGCCAGCAGTTTTCTAGCGGGAAGGGATGAGACCCAGTACTTC
CASSFLAGRDETQYF
>.|TRBJ2-2|TRBV27|TRBD1
TGTGCCAGCAGTTTAAGGACAGGTGGAACCGGGGAGCTGTTTTTT
CASSLRTGGTGELFF
>few|TRBJ2-2|TRBV21-1|.
TGTGCCAGGCATAACCGGGCCGGGGAGCTGTTTTTT
CARHNRAGELFF
>.|TRBJ1-2|TRBV7-9|TRBD1
TGTGCCAGCAGCGTGCTCGGGACAGGGACATGGTTCTATGGCTACACCTTC
CASSVLGTGTWFYGYTF
>.|TRBJ2-7|TRBV7-9|.
TGTGCCAGCAGCTCCAACCTAATGAAGTACGAGCAGTACTTC
CASSSNLMKYEQYF
>.|TRBJ2-1|TRBV29-1|TRBD2
TGCAGCGTTGACGCTACCCCGGGACTAGCGGGAGTGAATGAGCAGTTCTTC
CSVDATPGLAGVNEQFF
>.|TRBJ2-7|TRBV7-2|.
TGTGCCAACAGCTTAACTTCCGGGACCAACTACGAGCAGTACTTC
CANSLTSGTNYEQYF
>few|TRBJ2-4|TRBV7-6|TRBD1
TGTGCCAGCAGCCATCGGGACAGGGGAGACATTCAGTACTTC
CASSHRDRGDIQYF
>.|TRBJ1-2|TRBV4-3|.
TGCGCCAGCAGCCAAGAAGAATCCCCGACAGTTCTGGGTGGCTACACCTTC
CASSQEESPTVLGGYTF
>few|TRBJ1-3|TRBV28|.
TGTGCCAGCAGTTTTAACCCTACCACCATATATTTT
CASSFNPTTIYF
>once|TRBJ2-1|TRBV7-3|TRBD1
TGTGCCAGCAGCTTGAACCGGGACAGGTCCTACAATGAGCAGTTCTTC
CASSLNRDRSYNEQFF
>.|TRBJ2-3|TRBV29-1|.
TGCAGCGTCTGCCCAATAACCCCAGATACGCAGTATTTT
CSVCPITPDTQYF